This is a list of T cell receptor beta chains from one sample in a study of tumor and adjacent non-tumor tissue in lung cancer. TCRdb called the multiplex PCR reads again in MiXCR, with one record for every CDR3 protein. The table lists tens of thousands of distinct CDR3 sequences, less than 80% of them singletons, with around 19% in the top ten. Sequenced input: lung tumor tissue. These receptors originate from a man aged 60-69 years with non-small cell lung cancer. Both conserved end residues are part of each CDR3. A D gene is named only where the DNA matches it firmly. Clone size is given for some rows only: seen once, a few or many times, or a class if the clone is expanded.

TRBD1,TRBJ2-3,TRBV12-3/TRBV12-4,-,TGTGCCCTTGGGCCCGGGACAGGGCACTATTTT,CALGPGTGHYF
-,TRBJ1-2,TRBV13,-,TGTGCCAGCAGCCCGCTCCCACAGGCTTCAACAGGCTATGGCTACACCTTC,CASSPLPQASTGYGYTF
-,TRBJ1-6,TRBV7-2,-,TGTGCCAGCAGCCCCCGAGAGAGCTCCTATAATTCACCCCTCCACTTT,CASSPRESSYNSPLHF
TRBD1,TRBJ2-2,TRBV12-3/TRBV12-4,-,TGTGCCAGCAGTACAGGACAGGGTGGCACCGGTGTGCTGTTTTTT,CASSTGQGGTGVLFF
TRBD1,TRBJ1-4,TRBV7-9,-,TGTACCAGCAGCTTCGGACAGGGAGGAGAAAAACTGTTTTTT,CTSSFGQGGEKLFF
-,TRBJ2-1,TRBV14,-,TGTGCCAGCAGCTCGGGACAAGCGGGGCCGTGGTCCTACAATGAGCAGTTCTTC,CASSSGQAGPWSYNEQFF
-,TRBJ2-2,TRBV4-2,-,TGTGCCATCAGCCAACAAATAGGAGAATCGAATACCGGGGAGCTGTTTTTT,CAISQQIGESNTGELFF
-,TRBJ2-5,TRBV23-1,once,TGCGTCAGCAGTCAATGGGACTCCGAGGCGTCCCAAGAGACCCAGTACTTC,CVSSQWDSEASQETQYF
TRBD2,TRBJ2-1,TRBV20-1,few,TGCAGTGCTAGATCGGCTAGCGGGACTATCTTTAGTGAGCGTACGCAGTTCTTC,CSARSASGTIFSERTQFF
TRBD1,TRBJ2-2,TRBV11-1,-,TGTGCCAGGAGGCGGACAGGGGCGGACCCGAACACCGGGGAACTGTTTTTT,CARRRTGADPNTGELFF
TRBD1,TRBJ2-1,TRBV20-1,-,TGCAGTGCTAGAGATCCCGGGACAGGGGTTTACAGTGAGCAGTTCTTC,CSARDPGTGVYSEQFF
TRBD1,TRBJ2-5,TRBV4-3,-,TGCTCCAGCAGCTCCAGGGAACAGGGGGAAGAGACCCAGTACTTC,CSSSSREQGEETQYF
-,TRBJ2-3,TRBV6-5,-,TGTACCAGCAGCTCTCAGCGGAGGAGCACAGATACGCAGTATTTT,CTSSSQRRSTDTQYF
-,TRBJ2-7,TRBV4-1,-,TGCGCCAGTAGCCAAGTCGGTCAGCGCTACGTGCAGTACTTC,CASSQVGQRYVQYF
TRBD2,TRBJ2-1,TRBV5-1,-,TGCTCCAGCAGGCCGGGACCAGCGGGAGCTGGTGAGCAGTTCTTC,CSSRPGPAGAGEQFF
-,TRBJ1-5,TRBV28,-,TGTACCAGCAATTTTGTCAGGGCATCTCGGCTAGGCAATCAGCCCCAGCATTTT,CTSNFVRASRLGNQPQHF
TRBD2,TRBJ2-3,TRBV5-6,-,TGTGTCAGCAGCCGATTAGCGGGAGCTGTGGGGGCGCAGTATTTT,CVSSRLAGAVGAQYF
-,TRBJ1-1,TRBV6-2/TRBV6-3,many,TGTGCCAGCAGTTACTCGACCGTTGGCGAAGCTTTCTTT,CASSYSTVGEAFF
TRBD1,TRBJ1-6,TRBV12-3/TRBV12-4,once,TGTTCCAGCAGTCGTACTGGGACAGGGGGTTCGGCCCTCCACTTT,CSSSRTGTGGSALHF
-,TRBJ1-2,TRBV4-2,-,TGTGCCAGCAGCCAACAAGGACAGAGGAACGACTACACCTTC,CASSQQGQRNDYTF
-,TRBJ2-1,TRBV14,-,TGTGCCAGCAACTCCAACTTAAACGGTGAGCAGTTCTTC,CASNSNLNGEQFF
-,TRBJ1-1,TRBV11-2,medium-sized,TGTGCCAGCAGAGTGGGGGATTTCACGAACACTGAAGCTTTCTTT,CASRVGDFTNTEAFF
-,TRBJ1-1,TRBV5-1,-,TGCGCCAGTAGCTTCCATGTTGGGACTGAAGCTTTCTTT,CASSFHVGTEAFF
TRBD2,TRBJ2-5,TRBV12-3/TRBV12-4,-,TGTGCCAGCCTTGGGTTCGGGGGGGAAGAGACCCAGTACTTC,CASLGFGGEETQYF
-,TRBJ2-3,TRBV4-1,-,TGCGCCAGCAGTCCTCACCACACATCGGGTAACCCAGATACGCAGTATTTT,CASSPHHTSGNPDTQYF
TRBD1,TRBJ2-7,TRBV3-1,once,TGTGCCAGCAGCCAGATGGGACAGGGGGTCCACGAGCAGTACTTC,CASSQMGQGVHEQYF